Below are 10 T cell receptor beta chains sequenced from a single sample in a study of siplizumab effects on memory and regulatory T cells. The protocol was immunoSEQ multiplex PCR, while the TCRdb copy is restricted to in-frame clones and leaves out a portion. The sample yields under 100,000 clones, just under 95% seen once. Sequencing was performed on non-Treg CD4+ T cells sorted from blood. Receptor source: a human donor in good health.

The rearrangement joins TRBV27 to TRBJ1-2, with D uncertain. The CDR3 totals 13 residues. CDR1 is MNHEY, CDR2 SMNVEV, per germline (reference sequence). The V gene lost 3 bases and the J gene lost 7 bases, with 12 bases spanning the gap. CDR3 in DNA: TGTGCCAGCAGTTTTTTTGGGGAGGGTGGCTACACCTTC. This encodes CASSFFGEGGYTF.

V is TRBV20-1 and J is TRBJ1-2, with TRBD1 as a possible D gene (5 bases). V lost 7 bases, J lost 6 bases, and 12 bases lay in between. The CDR3 consists of 11 residues. CDR1 and CDR2 (germline): DFQATT, SNEGSKA (reference sequence). CDR3 DNA sequence: TGCAGTGTGCAAGGGACGGATGGCTACACCTTC. Residues: CSVQGTDGYTF.

This rearrangement joins TRBV30 to TRBJ1-1, with D uncertain. With 5 bases removed from V and 3 bases from J, the gap between germline ends came to 13 bases. The CDR3 has 13 residues. The V gene's germline CDR1 is GTSNPN and CDR2 SVGIG (reference sequence). CDR3 amino acids: CAWAGAPDTEAFF. The DNA for the CDR3 is TGTGCCTGGGCGGGAGCCCCTGACACTGAAGCTTTCTTT.

The chain recombines TRBV28 with TRBJ2-7; TRBD2 aligns across 11 bases. The germline gives CDR1 MDHEN, CDR2 SYDVKM. This CDR3 comprises 16 residues. V lost 3 bases and J lost 3; bases outside the gene matches: 7. The DNA for the CDR3 is TGTGCCAGCAGTTTCCGGCCTAGCGGGAGGATCTACGAGCAGTACTTC. Encoded protein: CASSFRPSGRIYEQYF.

The genes are TRBV7-9 and TRBJ2-1; D may be TRBD1 (6 bases). V was pared by 6 bases and J by 6 bases, with 21 bases between. CDR3 size: 16 residues. The V gene's germline CDR1 is SEHNR and CDR2 FQNEAQ (reference sequence). This CDR3 reads CASSLPTQGRFNEQFF. The CDR3, as DNA: TGTGCCAGCAGTCTACCCACGCAGGGGCGGTTCAATGAGCAGTTCTTC.

The chain joins TRBV19 to TRBJ2-4; a weak D match, TRBD1 (6 bases). V lost 3 bases to trimming and J lost 8 bases, with 11 bases between them. Germline values: CDR1 LNHDA, CDR2 SQIVND (reference sequence). The CDR3 spans 13 residues. The CDR3 loop is CASSIRTADIQYF. CDR3 in DNA: TGTGCCAGTAGTATTCGGACAGCGGACATTCAGTACTTC.

The rearrangement links TRBV4-1 to TRBJ1-6, with a possible D match to TRBD1 (6 bases). CDR1 is MGHRA, CDR2 YSYEKL, per germline. Trimming removed 2 bases from V and 7 bases from J, with 15 bases in between. The CDR3 loop spans 16 amino acids. CDR3 sequence: CASSQPRGDGNSPLHF. CDR3 bases: TGCGCCAGCAGCCAACCGAGGGGGGACGGCAATTCACCCCTCCACTTT.

This chain uses TRBV5-1 with TRBJ2-7, with D uncertain. Germline V lookup: CDR1 SGHRS, CDR2 YFSETQ. This CDR3 comprises 15 residues. Trimming left V 0 bases short and J 2 bases short, with 12 bases between. The DNA of the CDR3 is TGCGCCAGCAGCTTGGTCACGACGGGTACCTACGAGCAGTACTTC. This codes for CASSLVTTGTYEQYF.

V and J are TRBV27 and TRBJ2-7; 7 bases align to TRBD2. V shed 5 bases, J shed 2 bases, and the junction held 12 bases outside the gene matches. The CDR3 loop spans 16 amino acids. CDR1 and CDR2 from the germline V gene are MNHEY and SMNVEV (reference sequence). CDR3 in DNA: TGTGCCAGCAGTGGGGAGGGGAAAACATCGCCCTACGAGCAGTACTTC. Its translation: CASSGEGKTSPYEQYF.

This chain links TRBV5-6 with TRBJ2-7; 12 bases agree with TRBD1. Germline trimming cut 4 bases from V and 1 base from J; bases unmatched to any gene: 15. This CDR3 has 19 residues. The germline V gene has CDR1 SGHDT and CDR2 YYEEEE. CDR3: CASSQYGTGGSAISYEQYF. CDR3 sequence (DNA): TGTGCCAGCAGCCAGTACGGGACAGGGGGCTCCGCTATATCCTACGAGCAGTACTTC.